This entry lists 32 T cell receptor beta chains sequenced from one sample in a study of shared clonotypes between healthy human individuals. The repertoire was sequenced with immunoSEQ multiplex PCR; TCRdb's copy has only in-frame clones and lacks some. This sample has 530,000 or so clones, with around 79% found just once. Sequencing was performed on PBMCs. The receptors come from a woman aged 40 to 49 in good health. Some clones in this sample may be carry-over from other donors' samples.

The J gene is TRBJ2-5, the V gene TRBV5-1; 9 positions agree with TRBD1. With V trimmed by 3 bases and J by 5 bases, 8 bases remained unmatched. CDR3 size: 15 residues. Germline V CDR1 and CDR2: SGHRS, YFSETQ. The CDR3 is CASSSSDRGGETQYF. CDR3 in DNA: TGCGCCAGCAGCTCCTCGGACAGGGGAGGGGAGACCCAGTACTTC.

The gene calls are TRBV5-6 and TRBJ2-4; D is unresolved. The CDR3 is 14 residues long. V was clipped by 5 bases and J by 8 bases, with 17 bases between them. The germline gives CDR1 SGHDT, CDR2 YYEEEE. CDR3 DNA: TGTGCCAGCAGTTACGCTGATAGGGCGTACATTCAGTACTTC. Residues: CASSYADRAYIQYF.

In this sample, this clone turned up many times. The rearrangement links TRBV6-1 to TRBJ2-3; D call uncertain. The germline V gene has CDR1 MNHNS and CDR2 SASEGT. V dropped 2 bases and J dropped 4 bases, with 7 bases sitting between them. CDR3 length equals 13 residues. As DNA, the CDR3 is TGTGCCAGCAGTGAACAGACGCCAGATACGCAGTATTTT. Residues: CASSEQTPDTQYF.

V and J are TRBV7-3 and TRBJ2-1, with D perhaps matching TRBD1 (8 bases). This CDR3 is 16 amino acids long. Per the germline V gene, CDR1 is SGHTA and CDR2 is FQGTGA. Trimming removed 4 bases from V and 6 bases from J, with 19 bases in between. The CDR3 coding sequence is TGTGCCAGCAGCTCCGGGGACAGGCGGGGGTCCAATGAGCAGTTCTTC. Translating gives CASSSGDRRGSNEQFF. Based on the CDR3 plus reference TRBV7-3 and TRBJ2-1, the full variable domain is GAGVSQTPSNKVTEKGKYVELRCDPISGHTALYWYRQSLGQGPEFLIYFQGTGAADDSGLPNDRFFAVRPEGSVSTLKIQRTERGDSAVYLCASSSGDRRGSNEQFFGPGTRLTVL.

This clone has only one observation. CDR3: CASLGQGRQWRDTQYF. DNA of the CDR3: TGTGCCAGCTTAGGACAGGGCCGACAGTGGAGGGATACGCAGTATTTT. The chain combines TRBV2 with TRBJ2-3, with TRBD1 matching over 8 bases. Germline V CDR1 and CDR2: SNHLY, FYNNEI. V dropped 8 bases and J dropped 6; count of bases not matched to a gene: 16. CDR3 length: 16 residues.

This clone was observed once. The rearrangement joins TRBV27 to TRBJ2-7, with 9 positions matching TRBD2. Germline-derived CDR1 and CDR2 are MNHEY and SMNVEV (reference sequence). The CDR3 length is 17 residues. Trimming at V came to 6 bases and at J to 3 bases, leaving 15 bases not matched to a gene. The CDR3 region has the DNA TGTGCCAGCAGCTCTCTCCCCGGCGGGGGGGCAAACTACGAGCAGTACTTC. Residues: CASSSLPGGGANYEQYF.

This clone was seen just once. V is TRBV7-8 and J is TRBJ2-7, with TRBD1 matching over 8 bases. Per germline, CDR1 SGHVS and CDR2 FQNEAQ. The V gene end was trimmed by 2 bases and the J gene end by 3 bases; junction bases not matched to a gene: 6. The CDR3 has 15 residues. The chain's CDR3 is CASSLPGGTGYEQYF. For the CDR3, the DNA is TGTGCCAGCAGCTTACCAGGGGGCACGGGCTACGAGCAGTACTTC.

The chain links TRBV5-1 to TRBJ2-7; no firm D call. Trimming shortened V by 4 bases and J by 4 bases, and 12 bases separated the two germline ends. The CDR3 has 13 residues. Germline CDR1 and CDR2: SGHRS and YFSETQ. The CDR3: CASSIRAGYEQYF. The CDR3 bases are TGCGCCAGCAGCATTAGGGCCGGATACGAGCAGTACTTC.

The gene calls are TRBV4-1 and TRBJ1-5; D might be TRBD1 (5 bases). V lost 0 bases and J lost 9, with 15 bases in between. Germline V gives CDR1 MGHRA, CDR2 YSYEKL. CDR3 size: 15 residues. In DNA form, the CDR3 reads TGCGCCAGCAGCCAAGATCAATGGGACTCGGGGCCCCAGCATTTT. Protein sequence: CASSQDQWDSGPQHF.

This clone was seen at least ten times. The V call is TRBV4-1, the J call TRBJ1-1; no definite D call. This CDR3 has 12 amino acids. V shed 4 bases and J shed 4 bases, with 7 bases lying between them. Germline CDR1 and CDR2: MGHRA and YSYEKL. The CDR3 sequence: CASSLPGTEAFF. In DNA form, the CDR3 reads TGCGCCAGCAGCCTCCCCGGCACTGAAGCTTTCTTT.

The chain recombines TRBV19 with TRBJ2-7, with D possibly TRBD2 on 6 matching bases. Trimming took off 5 bases at V and 4 bases at J, with 18 bases between the two ends. The CDR3 extends over 15 amino acids. Germline-derived CDR1 and CDR2 are LNHDA and SQIVND (reference sequence). CDR3 in amino acids: CASSFRDSSLYEQYF. DNA for the CDR3: TGTGCCAGTAGTTTCCGGGACTCCTCCTTGTACGAGCAGTACTTC.

The genes are TRBV9 and TRBJ2-5; 7 positions agree with TRBD2. The CDR3 has 16 residues. After removal of 4 bases from V and 1 base from J, the junction contained 10 bases not matched to a gene. Looked up from germline, CDR1 is SGDLS and CDR2 is YYNGEE. In DNA form, the CDR3 reads TGTGCCAGCAGCTCCGAGGGAGGGTCCCCCCAAGAGACCCAGTACTTC. This sequence encodes CASSSEGGSPQETQYF.

CDR3 nucleotides: TGTGCCAGCAGCTTGGGGTTGCCTGGGGCCAACGTCCTGACTTTC. It specifies CASSLGLPGANVLTF. The chain recombines TRBV5-4 with TRBJ2-6; D gene unclear. CDR3 length: 15 amino acids. CDR1 is SGHNT, CDR2 YYREEE, per germline (reference sequence). V lost 0 bases, J lost 2 bases, and 6 bases lay in between.

The J gene is TRBJ2-1, the V gene TRBV5-1, with 11 bases aligning to TRBD2. CDR1 and CDR2 (germline): SGHRS, YFSETQ. The trim removed 3 bases at V and 8 bases at J, leaving 13 bases unmatched. The CDR3 runs to 17 residues. CDR3 DNA sequence: TGCGCCAGCAGCTCGGGGACTAGCGGCCCTGTGGGCGATGAGCAGTTCTTC. Protein: CASSSGTSGPVGDEQFF.

This clone was seen only a few times. V is TRBV30 and J is TRBJ1-6; 8 bases match TRBD1. Germline CDR1 GTSNPN, CDR2 SVGIG (reference sequence). The V segment lost 4 bases and the J segment 5 bases; nucleotides outside the gene matches: 7. The CDR3 has 15 residues. CDR3 DNA: TGTGCCTGGATTCAGGGGGCGAGGAATAATTCACCCCTCCACTTT. This sequence encodes CAWIQGARNNSPLHF.

This clone was picked up many times. This chain joins TRBV18 and TRBJ1-2, with no clear D. The CDR3 extends over 15 amino acids. Germline V CDR1 and CDR2: KGHSH, LQKENI. V dropped 6 bases and J dropped 4 bases, with 18 bases sitting between them. The CDR3 here is CASSQTRETSYGYTF. The CDR3 nucleotides are TGTGCCAGCTCTCAAACCCGGGAGACATCCTATGGCTACACCTTC.

This clone was counted at least ten times. V gene TRBV4-1 combines with J gene TRBJ2-7, with 8 bases matching TRBD2. CDR1 is MGHRA and CDR2 is YSYEKL in the germline V gene. CDR3 length: 16 residues. J lost 10 bases, V lost 4 bases, and 18 bases had no gene match. In nucleotides, the CDR3 is TGCGCCAGCAGCCGCACGCCCGGACTAGCTCAACTCGGTCAGTACTTC. Residues: CASSRTPGLAQLGQYF.

The table lists this clone with a few counts. The chain couples TRBV5-1 to TRBJ2-2; 8 bases are a match to TRBD2. From germline, CDR1 is SGHRS and CDR2 YFSETQ. This CDR3 region has 19 residues. J gave up 6 bases and V 4 bases, and 20 bases lay outside the gene matches. CDR3: CASSRVLVLAGLAPGELFF. The CDR3 nucleotides are TGCGCCAGCAGCAGGGTTTTAGTCCTAGCGGGTCTTGCCCCCGGGGAGCTGTTTTTT.

The chain joins TRBV9 to TRBJ2-3, with 8 positions matching TRBD2. After removal of 0 bases from V and 1 base from J, the junction contained 7 bases not matched to a gene. The CDR3 totals 17 residues. Germline V gene sequence: CDR1 SGDLS, CDR2 YYNGEE. Written as DNA, the CDR3 is TGTGCCAGCAGCGTAGCGGGAGGGCCGGGGGGCACAGATACGCAGTATTTT. Its protein is CASSVAGGPGGTDTQYF.

J is TRBJ2-3 and V is TRBV4-3; D uncertain. Trimming pared 0 bases from V and 0 bases from J, leaving 7 bases between. The CDR3 is made up of 15 amino acids. CDR1 and CDR2 from the germline V gene are LGHNA and YSLEER. The CDR3 DNA is TGCGCCAGCAGCCAAGAGGCGGCTAGCACAGATACGCAGTATTTT. It specifies CASSQEAASTDTQYF.

This rearrangement joins TRBV14 to TRBJ2-1; 11 nucleotides match TRBD2. Trimming cost V 1 base and J 8 bases; bases outside gene matches: 13. The CDR3 totals 18 residues. The germline CDR1 and CDR2 sequences are SGHDN and FVKESK. The CDR3 sequence is CASSQVDITSGSWYEQFF. For the CDR3, the DNA is TGTGCCAGCAGCCAAGTCGATATTACTAGCGGGAGTTGGTATGAGCAGTTCTTC. The complete variable domain, with remaining parts taken from reference TRBV14 and TRBJ2-1, reads EAGVTQFPSHSVIEKGQTVTLRCDPISGHDNLYWYRRVMGKEIKFLLHFVKESKQDESGMPNNRFLAERTGGTYSTLKVQPAELEDSGVYFCASSQVDITSGSWYEQFFGPGTRLTVL.

This chain connects TRBV4-1 to TRBJ1-2; a possible D gene is TRBD1 (6 bases). The CDR3 has 17 amino acids. The germline gives CDR1 MGHRA, CDR2 YSYEKL. V was clipped by 0 bases and J by 2 bases, with 16 bases between them. CDR3 region: CASSQDPSGAGNYGYTF. In nucleotides, the CDR3 is TGCGCCAGCAGCCAAGATCCATCGGGGGCAGGCAACTATGGCTACACCTTC.

V usage is TRBV30 and J usage is TRBJ2-7; D may be TRBD2 (5 bases). Germline V gene lookup returns CDR1 GTSNPN and CDR2 SVGIG (reference sequence). This CDR3 has 14 residues. Trimming took 3 bases from V and 2 from J, leaving 14 bases between them. The chain's CDR3 is CAWSAPEGAYEQYF. The CDR3 bases are TGTGCCTGGAGCGCCCCCGAGGGAGCCTACGAGCAGTACTTC.

The chain uses TRBV5-8 and TRBJ2-7; 10 bases map to TRBD2. The CDR3 spans 12 residues. Germline V CDR1 and CDR2: SGHTS, YDEGEE. The CDR3 sequence is CASSLRLAGVKV. DNA for the CDR3: TGTGCCAGCAGCTTGAGGCTAGCGGGAGTTAAGGTC.

To note about this clone: A much larger clone is a single base away; this may be a read error. The chain is built from TRBV7-2 and TRBJ1-2; a possible D gene is TRBD1 (5 bases). CDR1 is SGHTA, CDR2 FQGNSA, per germline. The V gene lost 5 bases and the J gene lost 8 bases, with 12 bases spanning the gap. The CDR3 covers 12 residues. This CDR3 is CASSRDSIGYTF. The CDR3 DNA follows: TGTGCCAGCAGCAGAGACAGTATCGGCTACACCTTC.

This clone was seen once. This rearrangement joins TRBV30 to TRBJ1-3; D unresolved. CDR3 length: 12 residues. The germline V and J ends were trimmed by 4 bases and 0 bases, with 4 bases remaining between them. The germline CDR1 and CDR2 sequences are GTSNPN and SVGIG (reference sequence). CDR3 amino acids: CAWTASGNTIYF. CDR3 DNA sequence: TGTGCCTGGACAGCCTCTGGAAACACCATATATTTT.

The chain joins TRBV6-6 to TRBJ2-2, with D possibly being TRBD1 (6 bases). CDR3 length equals 15 residues. V was shortened by 5 bases and J by 0 bases, with 10 bases between the two germline ends. Germline CDR1 MNHNY, CDR2 SVGAGI (reference sequence). CDR3 loop: CASSRQEPNTGELFF. The CDR3 DNA is TGTGCCAGCAGTCGACAGGAACCGAACACCGGGGAGCTGTTTTTT.

The J gene is TRBJ2-3, the V gene TRBV5-3; 8 bases match TRBD2. TRBV5-3 has ORF status, its function being uncertain. The trim removed 10 bases at V and 5 bases at J, leaving 12 bases unmatched. The CDR3 has 14 residues. The CDR3 DNA reads as TGTGCCGGGCTACAGCGGGAGAGGGGAGATACGCAGTATTTT. Amino acid sequence: CAGLQRERGDTQYF.

The V call is TRBV9, the J call TRBJ2-1; TRBD2 aligns across 7 bases. The CDR3 extends over 15 amino acids. The ends lost 0 bases at V and 4 bases at J; junction bases unmatched: 4. Germline CDR1 and CDR2: SGDLS and YYNGEE. DNA of the CDR3: TGTGCCAGCAGCGTAGCGCTAGCGGAGTACAATGAGCAGTTCTTC. Amino acid sequence: CASSVALAEYNEQFF.

This clone came up a few times. This sequence joins TRBV19 and TRBJ2-2, with unresolved D. The germline V and J ends were trimmed by 4 bases and 6 bases, with 9 bases remaining between them. Germline-derived CDR1 and CDR2 are LNHDA and SQIVND (reference sequence). The CDR3 loop spans 13 amino acids. The CDR3 sequence: CASSTFLAGELFF. The CDR3 DNA reads TGTGCCAGTAGTACCTTCTTGGCCGGGGAGCTGTTTTTT.

The rearrangement links TRBV10-1 to TRBJ2-2; D perhaps matches TRBD1 (5 bases). The CDR3 loop spans 15 amino acids. The germline gives CDR1 WNHNN, CDR2 SYGVQD (reference sequence). V shed 7 bases and J shed 9 bases, with 21 bases lying between them. CDR3 sequence: CASMFRVADARELFF. In nucleotides, the CDR3 is TGCGCCAGCATGTTCAGGGTGGCCGACGCCCGGGAGCTGTTTTTT.

The chain has TRBV6-5 and TRBJ1-2, with D possibly being TRBD1 (5 bases). The CDR3 totals 16 residues. The germline CDR1 and CDR2 sequences are MNHEY and SVGAGI. Trimming left V 2 bases short and J 1 base short, with 14 bases between. CDR3 sequence (DNA): TGTGCCAGCAGTTACCTCTCGCGGGGGATTAACTATGGCTACACCTTC. It specifies CASSYLSRGINYGYTF.